What follows are 10 T cell receptor beta chains derived from one specimen sequenced in a study of blood T cell repertoires in COVID-19. Clones were read by immunoSEQ multiplex PCR, and TCRdb kept only the in-frame ones, dropping some. The sample lists more than 95,000 clones; over 75% were seen once. Sequenced material: peripheral blood. The receptors derive from a human donor in a cohort sampled during active or convalescent COVID-19.

V and J are TRBV2 and TRBJ2-7; D possibly corresponds to TRBD1 (5 bases). The CDR3 has 15 amino acids. From germline, CDR1 is SNHLY and CDR2 FYNNEI. Trimming removed 0 bases at V and 2 bases at J, with 11 bases between. CDR3 amino acids: CASSEALGPTYEQYF. The CDR3 nucleotides read TGTGCCAGCAGTGAAGCATTGGGGCCTACCTACGAGCAGTACTTC.

The chain couples TRBV10-3 to TRBJ2-7; 9 bases agree with TRBD1. The V gene's germline CDR1 is ENHRY and CDR2 SYGVKD. V was clipped by 6 bases and J by 3 bases; unmatched bases: 3. There are 13 residues in the CDR3. This CDR3 reads CAISRQGDYEQYF. As DNA, the CDR3 is TGTGCCATCAGCAGACAGGGGGACTACGAGCAGTACTTC.

The chain carries TRBV5-1 and TRBJ1-3; a weak D match, TRBD1 (5 bases). CDR1 and CDR2 (germline): SGHRS, YFSETQ. This CDR3 is built from 17 residues. V was trimmed by 0 bases and J by 0 bases, leaving 13 bases between them. CDR3 region: CASSLGTGYSSGNTIYF. The CDR3 DNA reads TGCGCCAGCAGCTTGGGAACAGGTTATTCCTCTGGAAACACCATATATTTT.

The chain uses TRBV5-6 and TRBJ2-5, with 13 bases lining up with TRBD2. Germline CDR1 reads SGHDT; CDR2 reads YYEEEE. The junction had 2 bases not matched to a gene; V was cut back by 4 bases and J by 5 bases. CDR3 size: 14 residues. The CDR3 region is CASSQGLAGETQYF. CDR3 nucleotide sequence: TGTGCCAGCAGCCAGGGACTAGCGGGGGAGACCCAGTACTTC.

The J gene is TRBJ1-2, the V gene TRBV7-9; D remains unclear. CDR3 length: 13 residues. Germline CDR1 is SEHNR and CDR2 is FQNEAQ (reference sequence). With 5 bases removed from V and 4 bases from J, the gap between germline ends came to 11 bases. CDR3 DNA sequence: TGTGCCAGCAGCCCCGGGAGGGTCTATGGCTACACCTTC. Translated, it gives CASSPGRVYGYTF. Supplemented by reference TRBV7-9 and TRBJ1-2, the full variable domain reads DTGVSQNPRHKITKRGQNVTFRCDPISEHNRLYWYRQTLGQGPEFLTYFQNEAQLEKSRLLSDRFSAERPKGSFSTLEIQRTEQGDSAMYLCASSPGRVYGYTFGSGTRLTVV.

This chain uses TRBV24-1 with TRBJ1-3; 9 bases fit TRBD1. CDR1 and CDR2 from the germline V gene are KGHDR and SFDVKD. Losses at the gene ends were 3 bases for V and 0 bases for J; bases not matched to a gene: 14. The CDR3 consists of 20 residues. The CDR3 is CATSDHRDRERLSSGNTIYF. The CDR3 nucleotides read TGTGCCACCAGTGATCACCGGGACAGGGAACGGTTAAGCTCTGGAAACACCATATATTTT.

The V and J genes are TRBV19 and TRBJ1-5; perhaps TRBD1 as D (5 bases). Trimming cost V 0 bases and J 5 bases, with 11 bases left between them. The CDR3 contains 15 residues. Germline-derived CDR1 and CDR2 are LNHDA and SQIVND (reference sequence). The CDR3 is CASSIDRGMDQPQHF. The CDR3 DNA follows: TGTGCCAGTAGTATAGATCGGGGGATGGATCAGCCCCAGCATTTT. The full variable domain, with the rest looked up from reference TRBV19 and TRBJ1-5, is DGGITQSPKYLFRKEGQNVTLSCEQNLNHDAMYWYRQDPGQGLRLIYYSQIVNDFQKGDIAEGYSVSREKKESFPLTVTSAQKNPTAFYLCASSIDRGMDQPQHFGDGTRLSIL.

This clone was recorded once. The chain has TRBV3-1 (or the pseudogene TRBV3-2) and TRBJ2-3; maybe TRBD1 (5 bases). CDR3 size: 12 residues. The germline V and J ends were trimmed by 4 bases and 6 bases, with 8 bases remaining between them. Germline V gives CDR1 LGHDT, CDR2 YNNKEL (reference sequence). The CDR3 DNA reads as TGTGCCAGCAGCCCAGGGCTCGATACGCAGTATTTT. It encodes CASSPGLDTQYF.

This rearrangement joins TRBV10-3 to TRBJ2-7; the D gene is possibly TRBD2 (6 bases). V dropped 3 bases and J dropped 3 bases, with 12 bases sitting between them. Germline V gives CDR1 ENHRY, CDR2 SYGVKD. The CDR3 extends over 14 amino acids. The CDR3 coding sequence is TGTGCCATCAGTGAAGGAGGGATGGTCTACGAGCAGTACTTC. This sequence encodes CAISEGGMVYEQYF.

This rearrangement joins TRBV5-4 to TRBJ1-2; 10 bases line up with TRBD1. Germline CDR1 and CDR2: SGHNT and YYREEE (reference sequence). CDR3 length: 15 residues. The trim removed 4 bases at V and 7 bases at J, leaving 10 bases unmatched. CDR3 in amino acids: CASSPPTGGAGGYTF. DNA of the CDR3: TGTGCCAGCAGCCCTCCGACAGGGGGCGCCGGTGGCTACACCTTC.